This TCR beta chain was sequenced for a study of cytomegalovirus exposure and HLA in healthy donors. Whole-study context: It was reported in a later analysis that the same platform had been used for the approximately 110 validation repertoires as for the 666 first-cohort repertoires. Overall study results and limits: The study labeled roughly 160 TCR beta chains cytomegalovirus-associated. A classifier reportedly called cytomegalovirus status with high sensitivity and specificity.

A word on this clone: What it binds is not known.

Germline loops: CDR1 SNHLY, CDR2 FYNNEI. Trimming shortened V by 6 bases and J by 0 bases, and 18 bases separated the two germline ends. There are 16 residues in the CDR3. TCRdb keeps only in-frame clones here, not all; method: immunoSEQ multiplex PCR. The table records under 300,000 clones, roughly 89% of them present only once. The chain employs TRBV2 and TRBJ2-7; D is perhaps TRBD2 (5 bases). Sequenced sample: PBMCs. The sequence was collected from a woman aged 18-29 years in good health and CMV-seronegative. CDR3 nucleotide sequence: TGTGCCAGCAGACTAGAGGTAGGACCGATCTCCTACGAGCAGTACTTC. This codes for CASRLEVGPISYEQYF.